This TCR beta chain was profiled in a study of T cells after yellow fever vaccination. Study results and caveats: In FACS-sorted repertoires, abundant clonotypes from the bulk population could appear as contaminants.

With respect to this clonotype: As yet, its antigen is unknown.

A universal primer site and UMIs were added as TCR cDNA was made by 5'RACE template switching. TCRdb recomputed calls from the 5' RACE reads with MiXCR, one row per CDR3 protein. The sample records 230,000 or so distinct CDR3 sequences, 6% to 8% being singletons. With 2 bases removed from V and 6 bases from J, the gap between germline ends came to 4 bases. The CDR3 runs 12 residues. The germline CDR1 and CDR2 sequences are LGHDT and YNNKEL (reference sequence). The chain uses TRBV3-1 and TRBJ2-2; D is unclear. This receptor was obtained from a man younger than 40 who received the YFV17D yellow fever vaccine. The sequencing here drew on CD4+ T cells sorted from PBMCs, taken on the day of the yellow fever booster vaccination. CDR3 residues: CASSQSPGELFF. The CDR3 DNA is TGTGCCAGCAGCCAATCCCCCGGGGAGCTGTTTTTT.